The TCR beta chain under discussion was sequenced for a study of T cells in Graves' hyperthyroidism and ophthalmopathy. Amplification of TCR beta CDR3 regions was performed using RNA transcripts as template. During a first-round RT-PCR of the TCR CDR3, the HTBI primer set was used. TCRdb processed the multiplex PCR reads anew with MiXCR; each CDR3 protein has one entry. The data show about 420,000 distinct CDR3 sequences, about 13% seen once. CDR3 length: 17 residues. Germline values: CDR1 MNHNS, CDR2 SASEGT. V lost 0 bases to trimming and J lost 4 bases, with 15 bases between them. General study findings and limits: Most thyroid clonotypes expanded above 0.001 were also detected in blood.

This clonotype was counted ten times or more. Its cognate antigen is unknown. Sequencing was performed on blood. The source of this sequence is a woman between 18 and 29 years old with Graves' hyperthyroidism. The chain employs TRBV6-1 and TRBJ2-2; either TRBD1 or TRBD2 may supply D (5 bases each). The CDR3 sequence: CASSEATSIQGTGELFF. The CDR3 coding sequence is TGTGCCAGCAGTGAAGCTACTAGTATCCAGGGCACCGGGGAGCTGTTTTTT.